Listed below are T cell receptor beta chains from one sample, sequenced in a study of T cell responses to AZD1222 COVID-19 vaccine. The protocol was immunoSEQ multiplex PCR, while the TCRdb copy is restricted to in-frame clones and leaves out a portion. The top ten clones hold about 1.6% of a sample with about 150,000 clones, roughly 92% of them seen once. Sequencing used peripheral blood, obtained on day 0 of AZD1222 vaccination. All receptors derive from an adult in good health. CDR3s include the opening cysteine and the closing phenylalanine or tryptophan. D genes are given only for firm matches. The size field is filled for only some rows; it gives once, few, many or a size class.

cdr3_aa,cdr3_nt,v_call,j_call,d_call,clone_size
CASSPGRGGTEAFF,TGTGCCAGCAGTCCCGGGAGGGGGGGGACTGAAGCTTTCTTT,TRBV27,TRBJ1-1,.,.
CASSDSGDRLRWGTDTQYF,TGTGCCAGCAGTGACTCGGGGGACAGACTAAGGTGGGGCACAGATACGCAGTATTTT,TRBV6-4,TRBJ2-3,TRBD1,.
CASSSGTYNSPLHF,TGTGCCAGCAGCTCCGGGACATATAATTCACCCCTCCACTTT,TRBV7-9,TRBJ1-6,.,.
CASSLSPTGNTIYF,TGTGCCAGCAGCCTATCCCCCACTGGAAACACCATATATTTT,TRBV7-3,TRBJ1-3,.,.
CASSIGTGRPSTDTQYF,TGCGCCAGCAGCATCGGGACAGGGAGACCTAGCACAGATACGCAGTATTTT,TRBV5-1,TRBJ2-3,TRBD1,.
CASSQVSGSMNTEAFF,TGTGCCAGCAGCCAAGTTTCGGGCAGCATGAACACTGAAGCTTTCTTT,TRBV4-2,TRBJ1-1,.,.
CATSEVGIGGTDRLLAKNIQYF,TGTGCCACCAGTGAAGTGGGTATAGGCGGGACAGATCGATTACTAGCCAAAAACATTCAGTACTTC,TRBV24-1,TRBJ2-4,.,.
CASSLIEQPQHF,TGTGCCAGCAGTTTGATTGAACAGCCCCAGCATTTT,TRBV28,TRBJ1-5,.,once
CSVAERQETQYF,TGCAGCGTTGCTGAGAGACAAGAGACCCAGTACTTC,TRBV29-1,TRBJ2-5,.,.
CASSLGFNQPQHF,TGTGCCAGCAGCTTAGGCTTCAATCAGCCCCAGCATTTT,TRBV7-9,TRBJ1-5,.,.
CASGPPETTVYGYTF,TGTGCTAGTGGTCCCCCCGAAACGACAGTCTATGGCTACACCTTC,TRBV12-5,TRBJ1-2,.,.
CASSFRRGSYNEQFF,TGTGCCAGCAGTTTCAGGCGGGGCTCCTACAATGAGCAGTTCTTC,TRBV27,TRBJ2-1,.,.